This T cell receptor (beta chain) is from a study of T cells in Graves' hyperthyroidism and ophthalmopathy. In this sample, this clonotype turned up many times. Its antigen is unidentified. Study observations and caveats: Clonotypes that were expanded in thyroid above 0.001 mostly appeared in blood too.

Germline loops: CDR1 DFQATT, CDR2 SNEGSKA (reference sequence). The V segment lost 5 bases and the J segment 6 bases; nucleotides outside the gene matches: 6. The CDR3 is 14 residues long. TCR beta CDR3 regions were amplified from RNA. With the HTBI primer set, the TCR CDR3 went through a first round of RT-PCR. MiXCR, run by TCRdb on the multiplex PCR reads, gives a single entry per CDR3 protein. The sample records about 290,000 distinct CDR3 sequences, roughly 15% being singletons. This TCR was recovered from a woman in her 30s with Graves' hyperthyroidism that later progressed to Graves' ophthalmopathy. Sequences were obtained from blood. The chain joins TRBV20-1 to TRBJ2-7, with TRBD2 matching over 14 bases. In DNA form, the CDR3 reads TGCAGTGCTGGTCGACTAGCGGGAGGGGGCGAGCAGTACTTC. Translation gives CSAGRLAGGGEQYF.